This T cell receptor (beta chain) was observed in a study of blood T cell repertoires in COVID-19 (dated by TCRdb to the early 2020s). Concerning the study at large: Collaborator samples came from the United States, Italy and Spain and covered acute and convalescent phases of COVID-19. The material from the prospective study consisted of cDNA or gDNA derived from T cells, B-cell-depleted T cells, or PBMCs. Deeply sampled blood TCRbeta repertoires from subjects exposed to, actively infected with, or recovered from COVID-19 were included in the dataset. A freely available public database, intended as a resource for researchers studying the immune response to SARS-CoV-2, is where the repertoires were released. Samples were obtained from the ongoing ImmuneRACE study (first 160 participants) and from about 1,300 subjects provided by 6 global collaborators. Sample metadata almost always included a de-identified subject ID, COVID-19 status, age in years and sex. Where HLA class I and class II types were available, the types were taken from metadata supplied by the sample provider, not from assay-based typing. What the research found in general, with its limitations: Clinical and demographic metadata were provided uncurated, with the amount varying by source and participant.

Each collaborating institution followed its own protocols to collect whole blood in K2EDTA tubes. For TCRbeta analysis, collaborators shipped samples in one of three forms: frozen whole blood, isolated PBMCs, or DNA extracted from either of those sample types. TCRbeta CDR3 regions were amplified from genomic DNA using the immunoSEQ Assay, a bias-controlled multiplex PCR. For the original study's pipeline: Nucleated cell counts per sample were estimated from amplification of reference gene primers within the assay. To quantify the absolute abundance of each unique TCRbeta CDR3 rearrangement, sequence reads were collapsed and filtered. For each sample, productive Simpson clonality was calculated by taking the square root of Simpson's diversity index across productive rearrangements. In TCRdb, the immuneACCESS table is reduced to in-frame sequences with V and J assigned. These tables do not hold every clone; where another copy was compared, an unresolved V gene accounts for under half, and the others remain unexplained. Clone size and the V and J calls come from that table; the DNA yielded D and trimming. The table for this sample lists about 58,000 clones; more than 75% of them were counted only once. Jointly, the top ten make up roughly 4.5% of the sample.

Remarks on this clone: Its antigen is not yet known. No per-base quality is available; no much larger clone lies one base away.

Its CDR3 holds 16 amino acids, cysteine through phenylalanine. CDR3 DNA is the only sequence kept; it has 48 bases, read in frame from the first base. Trimming leaves V shorter by 0 bases and J shorter by 4 bases, with the junction holding 9 bases beyond the gene matches. The CDR1 and CDR2 encoded by the germline V gene (reference sequence) are LGHDT and YNNKEL. What was sequenced was peripheral blood. The V gene is TRBV3-1 (or the pseudogene TRBV3-2) and the J gene is TRBJ2-7, with TRBD2 matching 7 junction bases. The receptor comes from a man aged 35-49 years with active COVID-19. Here the CDR3 is given as CASSQDGGRAGYEQYF. The nucleotides are TGTGCCAGCAGCCAAGATGGGGGTAGAGCGGGGTACGAGCAGTACTTC.